The clone carrying this TCR beta chain was recorded a few times. The antigen is not known. This sample was included in a study of beta chain features in type 1 diabetes. Regarding the study as a whole: Within the patient group, naive, central memory and Treg TCRB repertoires appeared more similar to each other than within healthy donors. Moderately but significantly shorter TCRB CDR3s were found in Type 1 diabetes patients in all four CD4+ subsets. Any PCR bias toward short templates would affect both groups alike.

In total, each donor contributed a single heparinised blood draw that averaged approximately 120 mL. Purity exceeding 95% was reached by all sorted populations. Isolated RNA was reverse transcribed in full, so expressed TCRB transcripts were sequenced. Clones were read by immunoSEQ multiplex PCR, and TCRdb kept only the in-frame ones, dropping some. The profile shows about 660,000 clones, over 11% of them singletons. The CDR3 has 14 amino acids. Germline assignment: CDR1 MDHEN and CDR2 SYDVKM. Trimming shortened V by 3 bases and J by 4 bases, and 9 bases separated the two germline ends. The source of this sequence is a man aged 18 to 29 with type 1 diabetes. The sample comprised naive CD4+ T cells from blood. The V gene is TRBV28, the J gene TRBJ1-4; D unclear. In nucleotides, the CDR3 is TGTGCCAGCAGTTTCGCGGGGTTTAATGAAAAACTGTTTTTT. This gives the protein CASSFAGFNEKLFF.